The clone carrying this T cell receptor (beta chain) was seen just once. What it binds is unknown. Only in-frame clones appear in the TCRdb table, and some are missing; sequencing was by immunoSEQ multiplex PCR. Of 100,000 to 120,000 clones listed, roughly 90% are singletons. The data were obtained in a study of cytomegalovirus exposure and HLA in healthy donors. Overall study: The same platform as the 650 to 700 first-cohort repertoires was used for the 95 to 150 validation repertoires, a later analysis reported.

Whole-study findings and limits: There were a few CMV-associated chains whose specificity for CMV antigens was confirmed in vitro. Most TCR sequences were uncommon, yet certain public TCRs appeared in many donors.

Among the roughly 120 subjects of the validation cohort, separate from the roughly 730-subject first cohort, were the donors. The CDR3 is 12 amino acids. CDR1 is MDHEN, CDR2 SYDVKM, per germline. Deletions cut 8 bases from V and 2 bases from J, with 9 bases between. This TCR was sampled from a woman aged 18-29 years in good health and CMV-seronegative. What was sequenced was PBMCs. The V gene is TRBV28, the J gene TRBJ2-5, with D perhaps matching TRBD1 (5 bases). Written as DNA, the CDR3 is TGTGCCAGCTATGACAGACAAGAGACCCAGTACTTC. Encoded protein: CASYDRQETQYF.